What follows are 15 T cell receptor beta chains derived from one specimen sequenced in a study of blood T cell repertoires in COVID-19. Produced via immunoSEQ multiplex PCR; TCRdb's table is partial and in-frame only. The top ten clones hold 2.5% to 3% of a sample with about 70,000 clones, 80% to 90% of them seen once. Material for sequencing was peripheral blood. All receptors derive from a man in his fifties with acute or convalescent COVID-19.

This rearrangement joins TRBV18 to TRBJ2-1; TRBD2 matches at 14 bases. V was pared by 0 bases and J by 9 bases, with 4 bases of the junction left unmatched. The CDR3 covers 16 residues. Per the germline V gene, CDR1 is KGHSH and CDR2 is LQKENI. The CDR3 bases are TGTGCCAGCTCACCACCGTCGACTAGCGGGAGGGGTGAGCAGTTCTTC. This codes for CASSPPSTSGRGEQFF.

This chain uses TRBV2 with TRBJ1-6, with D perhaps matching TRBD1 (6 bases). Trimming cost V 6 bases and J 5 bases, with 11 bases left between them. Germline lookup yields CDR1 SNHLY and CDR2 FYNNEI. The CDR3 loop spans 14 amino acids. The CDR3, as DNA: TGTGCCAGCAGAGGACAGTCAGATAATTCACCCCTCCACTTT. The encoded protein is CASRGQSDNSPLHF.

This sequence joins TRBV30 and TRBJ2-3; tentatively, D is TRBD2 (6 bases). V gave up 4 bases and J gave up 0 bases, with 8 bases separating them. CDR1 is GTSNPN, CDR2 SVGIG, per germline (reference sequence). This CDR3 has 13 residues. CDR3 DNA: TGTGCCTGGACCGGGGGTAGCACAGATACGCAGTATTTT. Translation gives CAWTGGSTDTQYF.

The V and J genes are TRBV11-1 and TRBJ1-3; D unresolved. Germline CDR1 reads SGHAT; CDR2 reads FQDESV (reference sequence). V lost 3 bases to trimming and J lost 3 bases, with 6 bases between them. The CDR3 is 13 residues long. CDR3 DNA: TGTGCCAGCAGCTTTTGTTATGGAAACACCATATATTTT. It translates to CASSFCYGNTIYF.

The chain links TRBV18 to TRBJ2-6; 7 bases are a match to TRBD2. V gave up 5 bases and J gave up 0 bases; unmatched junction bases: 7. The germline CDR1 and CDR2 sequences are KGHSH and LQKENI. The CDR3 sequence is 17 residues long. CDR3 in DNA: TGTGCCAGCTCAGGGTCTAGCGGAAACTCTGGGGCCAACGTCCTGACTTTC. Its translation: CASSGSSGNSGANVLTF.

CDR3 protein: CASSNQGYEQFF. For the CDR3, the DNA is TGTGCCAGCAGCAACCAGGGTTATGAGCAGTTCTTC. The rearrangement joins TRBV5-8 to TRBJ2-1; tentative D call: TRBD1 (5 bases). Trimming removed 4 bases from V and 8 bases from J, with 10 bases in between. There are 12 residues in the CDR3. Germline assignment: CDR1 SGHTS and CDR2 YDEGEE. The full variable domain, rest sourced from reference TRBV5-8 and TRBJ2-1, is EAGVTQSPTHLIKTRGQQATLRCSPISGHTSVYWYQQALGLGLQFLLWYDEGEERNRGNFPPRFSGRQFPNYSSELNVNALELEDSALYLCASSNQGYEQFFGPGTRLTVL.

The V call is TRBV6-5, the J call TRBJ2-3; 13 bases map to TRBD2. Germline-derived CDR1 and CDR2 are MNHEY and SVGAGI. The CDR3 runs 13 residues. V lost 8 bases, J lost 4 bases, and 0 bases stayed unmatched. In DNA form, the CDR3 reads TGTGCCAGCGGACTAGCGGGAGCAGATACGCAGTATTTT. This encodes CASGLAGADTQYF.

This sequence joins TRBV5-1 and TRBJ1-1; no firm D call. V lost 4 bases and J 5 bases, leaving 18 bases between the germline ends. Germline-derived CDR1 and CDR2 are SGHRS and YFSETQ. CDR3 length equals 15 residues. For the CDR3, the DNA is TGCGCCAGCAGCGAGTACAGCCCGGCGACGACTGAAGCTTTCTTT. This encodes CASSEYSPATTEAFF.

The chain couples TRBV19 to TRBJ1-4; maybe TRBD1 (5 bases). Germline CDR1 is LNHDA and CDR2 is SQIVND (reference sequence). Trimming took 4 bases from V and 8 from J, leaving 20 bases between them. The CDR3 extends over 16 amino acids. The CDR3 spells CASSTIIRGSGEKLFF. The CDR3 region has the DNA TGTGCCAGTAGTACCATAATAAGGGGCAGTGGAGAAAAACTGTTTTTT.

The table lists this clone with a few counts. This chain joins TRBV6-2 or TRBV6-3 and TRBJ1-5, with 8 bases fitting TRBD1. The junction had 14 bases not matched to a gene; V was cut back by 6 bases and J by 4 bases. This CDR3 has 17 amino acids. Per the germline V gene, CDR1 is MNHEY and CDR2 is SVGEGT. CDR3 amino acids: CASSQPNWTGRNQPQHF. The CDR3 DNA reads TGTGCCAGCAGCCAACCTAACTGGACAGGGAGGAATCAGCCCCAGCATTTT.

This chain uses TRBV19 with TRBJ1-5; 9 bases map to TRBD1. Germline assignment: CDR1 LNHDA and CDR2 SQIVND (reference sequence). V trimming: 5 bases; J trimming: 1 base; junction bases outside the gene matches: 9. The CDR3 runs 17 residues. In DNA form, the CDR3 reads TGTGCCAGTAGTCCCCCCCCGGGACAGGGCAGCAATCAGCCCCAGCATTTT. It is translated as CASSPPPGQGSNQPQHF.

The chain is built from TRBV30 and TRBJ2-7, with 13 bases aligning to TRBD2. Germline values: CDR1 GTSNPN, CDR2 SVGIG (reference sequence). The CDR3 runs to 14 residues. Trimming at V came to 5 bases and at J to 6 bases, leaving 7 bases not matched to a gene. CDR3 residues: CAWVGLAGFGEQYF. As DNA, the CDR3 is TGTGCCTGGGTGGGACTAGCGGGATTCGGCGAGCAGTACTTC.

The J gene is TRBJ1-2, the V gene TRBV3-1 (or the pseudogene TRBV3-2), with D perhaps TRBD1 (5 bases). The germline V and J ends were trimmed by 3 bases and 4 bases, with 24 bases remaining between them. In germline, CDR1 is LGHDT, CDR2 YNNKEL (reference sequence). The CDR3 is 18 residues long. CDR3 DNA: TGTGCCAGCAGCCACGACGGCTCGCGACAGTCAGGTATCTATGGCTACACCTTC. It encodes CASSHDGSRQSGIYGYTF.

This chain connects TRBV28 to TRBJ2-2, with D uncertain. CDR3 length: 13 amino acids. Per the germline V gene, CDR1 is MDHEN and CDR2 is SYDVKM. Trimming removed 2 bases at V and 6 bases at J, with 7 bases between. CDR3: CASSLRPSGELFF. CDR3 DNA: TGTGCCAGCAGTTTACGTCCTTCCGGGGAGCTGTTTTTT.

The gene calls are TRBV6-5 and TRBJ2-2, with 11 bases that match TRBD1. Germline V lookup: CDR1 MNHEY, CDR2 SVGAGI. CDR3 size: 15 residues. V dropped 5 bases and J dropped 5; count of bases not matched to a gene: 4. The CDR3 protein is CASSRDRGDTGELFF. The CDR3 nucleotides are TGTGCCAGCAGTAGGGACAGGGGGGATACCGGGGAGCTGTTTTTT.